The 13 T cell receptor beta chains listed next were all sequenced from one sample in a study of blood T cell repertoires in COVID-19. Assay used: immunoSEQ multiplex PCR; TCRdb lists only in-frame clones, some missing. Here the sample spans over 20,000 clones, 72% being singletons. The sample taken for sequencing was peripheral blood. All receptors derive from a woman older than 75 with acute or convalescent COVID-19.

This chain connects TRBV5-1 to TRBJ2-7; D unresolved. V gave up 1 base and J gave up 0 bases, with 8 bases separating them. The CDR3 spans 14 residues. The germline V gene encodes CDR1 SGHRS and CDR2 YFSETQ. Here the CDR3 reads CASSLYQASYEQYF. CDR3 bases: TGCGCCAGCAGCTTGTATCAGGCCTCCTACGAGCAGTACTTC.

The genes are TRBV13 and TRBJ2-1, with 7 nucleotides matching TRBD2. This CDR3 comprises 16 residues. Losses at the gene ends were 3 bases for V and 2 bases for J; bases not matched to a gene: 7. From germline, CDR1 is PRHDT and CDR2 FYEKMQ (reference sequence). CDR3 DNA sequence: TGTGCCAGCAGCTTCCAGCTAGCGGAAACCTACAATGAGCAGTTCTTC. It is translated as CASSFQLAETYNEQFF.

The gene calls are TRBV3-1 (or the pseudogene TRBV3-2) and TRBJ2-7; D perhaps matches TRBD2 (6 bases). The CDR3 loop spans 15 amino acids. Germline loops: CDR1 LGHDT, CDR2 YNNKEL (reference sequence). V shed 1 base and J shed 0 bases, with 10 bases lying between them. The CDR3 DNA sequence: TGTGCCAGCAGCCAAGTAGGGACTCCCTCCTACGAGCAGTACTTC. Its protein product is CASSQVGTPSYEQYF.

The V call is TRBV9, the J call TRBJ2-2, with 8 bases that match TRBD1. Per germline, CDR1 SGDLS and CDR2 YYNGEE. This CDR3 is built from 15 residues. The J segment lost 5 bases and the V segment lost 4 bases, leaving 7 bases of the junction unmatched. CDR3 coding DNA: TGTGCCAGCAGCACCCGACAGGGGCCTACCGGGGAGCTGTTTTTT. Translating it yields CASSTRQGPTGELFF.

CDR3 residues: CASSLDRGARTEAFF. CDR3 sequence (DNA): TGCGCCAGCAGCCTTGACAGGGGAGCGAGAACTGAAGCTTTCTTT. The chain links TRBV5-1 to TRBJ1-1, with 8 bases aligning to TRBD1. From germline, CDR1 is SGHRS and CDR2 YFSETQ. The junction had 10 bases not matched to a gene; V was cut back by 4 bases and J by 5 bases. The CDR3 spans 15 residues.

The rearrangement links TRBV7-2 to TRBJ2-2; 12 nucleotides match TRBD2. The CDR3 consists of 16 residues. Germline V CDR1 and CDR2: SGHTA, FQGNSA. With V trimmed by 5 bases and J by 4 bases, 5 bases remained unmatched. The CDR3 sequence is CASSLLAGGRTGELFF. CDR3 DNA sequence: TGTGCCAGCAGCCTGCTAGCGGGGGGGCGCACCGGGGAGCTGTTTTTT.

There are many counts of this clone. The chain carries TRBV4-1 and TRBJ2-2; TRBD2 matches at 10 bases. Germline V gene lookup returns CDR1 MGHRA and CDR2 YSYEKL. The junction had 9 bases not matched to a gene; V was cut back by 1 base and J by 4 bases. The CDR3 consists of 18 residues. The CDR3 sequence is CASSQGGLAGVGTGELFF. The DNA of the CDR3 is TGCGCCAGCAGCCAAGGTGGGCTAGCGGGAGTCGGCACCGGGGAGCTGTTTTTT.

The rearrangement links TRBV9 to TRBJ2-2; TRBD1 might be the D (6 bases). The CDR3 contains 17 residues. Trimming cost V 4 bases and J 2 bases, with 18 bases left between them. Germline V CDR1 and CDR2: SGDLS, YYNGEE. The CDR3 DNA sequence: TGTGCCAGCAGCCCCCATTCGTGGACAGTAAACACCGGGGAGCTGTTTTTT. Translated: CASSPHSWTVNTGELFF.

The chain combines TRBV2 with TRBJ1-4; 9 bases map to TRBD1. The CDR3 covers 15 residues. Germline V gene data show CDR1 as SNHLY and CDR2 as FYNNEI. The ends lost 5 bases at V and 1 base at J; junction bases unmatched: 2. The CDR3, as DNA: TGTGCCAGCAGTCGACAGGGGGGAACTAATGAAAAACTGTTTTTT. Translated, it gives CASSRQGGTNEKLFF.

This clone was detected a few times. This chain connects TRBV4-3 to TRBJ1-4, with TRBD1 matching over 11 bases. Germline-derived CDR1 and CDR2 are LGHNA and YSLEER. This CDR3 is built from 17 residues. V lost 0 bases and J lost 13; bases outside the gene matches: 13. The CDR3 spells CASSQDHNWDRGKGLFF. DNA of the CDR3: TGCGCCAGCAGCCAAGATCACAATTGGGACAGGGGGAAGGGACTGTTTTTT.

In DNA, the CDR3 is TGTGCCAGCAGTCCAGGCCTGGCTAGCGGGGAGCAAGATACGCAGTATTTT. Protein: CASSPGLASGEQDTQYF. The rearrangement uses TRBV27 and TRBJ2-3, with TRBD2 identical over 9 bases. V lost 5 bases to trimming and J lost 5 bases; unmatched junction nucleotides: 14. This CDR3 has 17 amino acids. CDR1 is MNHEY, CDR2 SMNVEV, per germline (reference sequence).

The chain recombines TRBV5-1 with TRBJ2-1, with D possibly being TRBD1 (6 bases). Germline CDR1 reads SGHRS; CDR2 reads YFSETQ. The CDR3 sequence is 13 residues long. Trimming took 3 bases from V and 8 from J, leaving 12 bases between them. The CDR3, as DNA: TGCGCCAGCAGCTGGGCTGGGGGCGATGAGCAGTTCTTC. Amino acid sequence: CASSWAGGDEQFF.

This clone was seen only once. The rearrangement uses TRBV19 and TRBJ2-5, with TRBD2 identical over 15 bases. J lost 4 bases, V lost 2 bases, and 8 bases had no gene match. CDR3 size: 18 residues. CDR1 and CDR2 (germline): LNHDA, SQIVND (reference sequence). The CDR3 loop reads CASSIRGTSGGLGETQYF. The CDR3 DNA reads TGTGCCAGTAGTATACGGGGGACTAGCGGGGGGCTTGGAGAGACCCAGTACTTC.